The 27 T cell receptor beta chains below were found in one sample sequenced in a study of spatial heterogeneity in lung cancer. TCRdb used MiXCR to reprocess the 5' RACE reads, holding one entry per CDR3 protein. The sample contains roughly 25,000 distinct CDR3 sequences, about 4.7% of which appear only once. Time point defined: sample taken at primary tumor resection. This specimen was PBMCs, taken at surgery. These receptors were taken from a male donor with early-stage non-small cell lung cancer.

This clonotype has ten or more counts. The V call is TRBV18, the J call TRBJ1-6; weak D call: TRBD1 (6 bases). The CDR3 sequence is 15 residues long. Germline V lookup: CDR1 KGHSH, CDR2 LQKENI. The germline V and J ends were trimmed by 0 bases and 7 bases, with 10 bases remaining between them. Written as DNA, the CDR3 is TGTGCCAGCTCACCACCCGACAGGCGGAATTCACCCCTCCACTTT. Its protein is CASSPPDRRNSPLHF.

This clonotype has a count of ten or more. The chain combines TRBV19 with TRBJ1-2; D remains ambiguous. Trimming cost V 7 bases and J 4 bases, with 7 bases left between them. The germline gives CDR1 LNHDA, CDR2 SQIVND (reference sequence). The CDR3 loop spans 11 amino acids. In nucleotides, the CDR3 is TGTGCCAGTAACAATGGCTATGGCTACACCTTC. Protein sequence: CASNNGYGYTF.

This clonotype was detected ten times or more. This sequence joins TRBV19 and TRBJ1-2; tentatively, D is TRBD1 (6 bases). The length of the CDR3 is 15 residues. V lost 8 bases, J lost 2 bases, and 18 bases lay in between. Germline V CDR1 and CDR2: LNHDA, SQIVND (reference sequence). DNA of the CDR3: TGTGCCAGTTTACCCAAAGGACAGACCAACTATGGCTACACCTTC. Protein sequence: CASLPKGQTNYGYTF.

Regarding this clonotype: A single base separates this from a much larger clone, so it may be a read error. The chain couples TRBV2 to TRBJ1-3; D unresolved. This CDR3 contains 17 residues. Trimming left V 4 bases short and J 0 bases short, with 16 bases between. CDR1 and CDR2 (germline): SNHLY, FYNNEI. The CDR3 reads CASSVRQVLFSGNTIYF. CDR3 in DNA: TGTGCCAGCAGTGTGCGTCAGGTACTATTCTCTGGAAACACCATATATTTT.

This clonotype was detected many times. The V and J genes are TRBV6-2 or TRBV6-3 and TRBJ1-2; 10 bases are a match to TRBD1. The CDR3 spans 15 residues. V lost 5 bases, J lost 4 bases, and 7 bases stayed unmatched. CDR1 is MNHEY and CDR2 is SVGEGT in the germline V gene. The CDR3 bases are TGTGCCAGCAGTACTCCGGGACAGGGGACCTATGGCTACACCTTC. Protein product: CASSTPGQGTYGYTF.

This clonotype was seen at least ten times. Here the CDR3 DNA reads TGTGCCACCCAACCGAGGGTCACCGGGGAGCTGTTTTTT. This gives the protein CATQPRVTGELFF. The chain carries TRBV24-1 and TRBJ2-2; perhaps TRBD2 as D (5 bases). This CDR3 spans 13 amino acids. V was cut by 9 bases and J by 4 bases, with 11 bases left in between. CDR1 and CDR2 from the germline V gene are KGHDR and SFDVKD.

This clonotype was found many times. This sequence joins TRBV6-1 and TRBJ2-3; D is uncertain. V lost 5 bases and J 2 bases, leaving 14 bases between the germline ends. The germline V gene encodes CDR1 MNHNS and CDR2 SASEGT. The CDR3 is made up of 15 amino acids. The CDR3 DNA reads as TGTGCCAGCAGTACCGTTCCATTATACACAGATACGCAGTATTTT. It codes for CASSTVPLYTDTQYF.

At least ten counts were recorded for this clonotype. This chain uses TRBV2 with TRBJ2-7, with TRBD2 as a possible D gene (6 bases). The V and J ends lost 8 bases and 3 bases respectively, with 17 bases between them. Per the germline V gene, CDR1 is SNHLY and CDR2 is FYNNEI. The CDR3 contains 14 residues. CDR3 amino acids: CASGRDSSNYEQYF. Here the CDR3 DNA reads TGTGCCAGCGGCCGGGACTCATCGAACTACGAGCAGTACTTC.

This clonotype was recorded many times. V usage is TRBV20-1 and J usage is TRBJ1-2; D remains unclear. CDR3 length: 13 amino acids. Germline V gene data show CDR1 as DFQATT and CDR2 as SNEGSKA (reference sequence). V gave up 1 base and J gave up 4 bases, with 10 bases separating them. This CDR3 reads CSARVGFRYGYTF. The CDR3 DNA follows: TGCAGTGCTAGAGTCGGGTTTCGCTATGGCTACACCTTC.

This clonotype showed up many times. The V and J genes are TRBV20-1 and TRBJ2-5, with TRBD1 matching over 8 bases. Germline CDR1 DFQATT, CDR2 SNEGSKA (reference sequence). V lost 0 bases, J lost 4 bases, and 7 bases stayed unmatched. The CDR3 contains 15 residues. The CDR3 DNA reads as TGCAGTGCTAGAGATACCTATGACAGGGGAGAGACCCAGTACTTC. Translating it yields CSARDTYDRGETQYF.

This clonotype was seen at least ten times. The chain couples TRBV7-9 to TRBJ2-7; TRBD1 matches at 8 bases. Trimming took 10 bases from V and 2 from J; bases not matched to a gene: 4. The germline gives CDR1 SEHNR, CDR2 FQNEAQ (reference sequence). The CDR3 contains 12 residues. The DNA for the CDR3 is TGTGCCACAGGGGGCAGGACCTACGAGCAGTACTTC. Translation gives CATGGRTYEQYF.

This clonotype showed up many times. The chain uses TRBV28 and TRBJ1-5; 9 bases are a match to TRBD1. Germline V gene lookup returns CDR1 MDHEN and CDR2 SYDVKM. This CDR3 comprises 16 residues. V gave up 5 bases and J gave up 3 bases; unmatched junction bases: 8. CDR3 coding DNA: TGTGCCAGCAGTCCCCGCGGGACAGGGAACAATCAGCCCCAGCATTTT. Amino acid sequence: CASSPRGTGNNQPQHF.

At least ten counts were recorded for this clonotype. V usage is TRBV12-3 or TRBV12-4 and J usage is TRBJ2-5; D is unresolved. Trimming pared 5 bases from V and 0 bases from J, leaving 10 bases between. The CDR3 spans 14 residues. The DNA for the CDR3 is TGTGCCAGCAGTGTCCTTGCCAACCAAGAGACCCAGTACTTC. Translating it yields CASSVLANQETQYF.

This clonotype was observed at least ten times. V is TRBV28 and J is TRBJ2-7; 10 bases are a match to TRBD1. From germline, CDR1 is MDHEN and CDR2 SYDVKM. This CDR3 is built from 16 residues. Germline trimming cut 8 bases from V and 2 bases from J; bases unmatched to any gene: 12. The CDR3: CASGPGTGAFAYEQYF. CDR3 in DNA: TGTGCCAGCGGACCCGGGACAGGGGCCTTCGCCTACGAGCAGTACTTC.

This clonotype was detected many times. In DNA form, the CDR3 reads TGTGCCAGCAGCCAAGATCAGACAGGGAGGTACGAGCAGTACTTC. Its translation: CASSQDQTGRYEQYF. The V gene is TRBV4-2, the J gene TRBJ2-7; tentatively, D is TRBD1 (7 bases). Germline CDR1 LGHNA, CDR2 YNFKEQ. The V end was cut by 0 bases, the J end by 4 bases, with 13 bases between. The CDR3 has 15 residues.

A note on this clonotype: This may be a read error: a much more frequent sequence differs by one nucleotide. The gene calls are TRBV6-2 or TRBV6-3 and TRBJ2-5, with 10 bases that match TRBD2. The V segment lost 0 bases and the J segment 7 bases; nucleotides outside the gene matches: 5. CDR1 and CDR2 (germline): MNHEY, SVGEGT. The length of the CDR3 is 15 residues. The CDR3 bases are TGTGCCAGCAGTTACTCGAGCGGGGGGGCCTTGACCCAGTACTTC. Protein product: CASSYSSGGALTQYF.

In this sample, this clonotype turned up many times. V and J are TRBV7-2 and TRBJ1-2; D perhaps matches TRBD1 (5 bases). CDR3 length: 15 residues. V was pared by 5 bases and J by 2 bases, with 15 bases between. Germline V gene sequence: CDR1 SGHTA, CDR2 FQGNSA. CDR3 region: CASSPSGAGNYGYTF. DNA of the CDR3: TGTGCCAGCAGCCCAAGTGGGGCAGGCAACTATGGCTACACCTTC.

At least ten counts were recorded for this clonotype. The chain joins TRBV28 to TRBJ2-2, with 9 bases fitting TRBD2. V was pared by 2 bases and J by 7 bases, with 5 bases of the junction left unmatched. The germline CDR1 and CDR2 sequences are MDHEN and SYDVKM. The CDR3 totals 15 residues. DNA of the CDR3: TGTGCCAGCAGTTTAAGGACTAGCGCGGACGGGGAGCTGTTTTTT. This encodes CASSLRTSADGELFF.

This clonotype was recorded at least ten times. The J gene is TRBJ2-1, the V gene TRBV12-3 or TRBV12-4; TRBD1 might be the D (6 bases). This CDR3 has 12 amino acids. V was clipped by 6 bases and J by 10 bases, with 13 bases between them. This CDR3 reads CASSRNRDEQFF. In DNA, the CDR3 is TGTGCCAGCAGCCGAAACAGGGACGAGCAGTTCTTC.

By share, this clonotype ranks as medium-sized. The chain has TRBV7-2 and TRBJ1-2; TRBD1 matches 9 bases. V lost 3 bases to trimming and J lost 0 bases; unmatched junction nucleotides: 5. The CDR3 spans 16 residues. Germline loops: CDR1 SGHTA, CDR2 FQGNSA. This chain's CDR3 is CASSFVQGAANYGYTF. The CDR3 DNA reads as TGTGCCAGCAGCTTTGTACAGGGGGCAGCTAACTATGGCTACACCTTC.

This clonotype is medium-sized. The chain carries TRBV11-1 and TRBJ2-2; 10 bases align to TRBD1. J gave up 5 bases and V 3 bases, and 3 bases lay outside the gene matches. This CDR3 is built from 15 residues. Germline V CDR1 and CDR2: SGHAT, FQDESV (reference sequence). The CDR3 coding sequence is TGTGCCAGCAGCTTTCGGACAGGGGGAACCGGGGAGCTGTTTTTT. Translating gives CASSFRTGGTGELFF.

This clonotype was seen ten or more times. The chain combines TRBV7-2 with TRBJ1-6; D is ambiguous. The CDR3 consists of 15 residues. Germline CDR1 is SGHTA and CDR2 is FQGNSA. Trimming pared 0 bases from V and 7 bases from J, leaving 10 bases between. The CDR3 nucleotides read TGTGCCAGCAGCTTAGCTGCTGCGCCCAATTCACCCCTCCACTTT. Its translation: CASSLAAAPNSPLHF.

This clonotype was observed at least ten times. The chain recombines TRBV30 with TRBJ2-2; 7 bases match TRBD1. The V segment lost 3 bases and the J segment 5 bases; nucleotides outside the gene matches: 15. The CDR3 runs 17 residues. The V gene's germline CDR1 is GTSNPN and CDR2 SVGIG (reference sequence). The CDR3 DNA reads TGTGCCTGGAGGCCGCTTAAAGGGGGCCCGGTAACCGGGGAGCTGTTTTTT. It translates to CAWRPLKGGPVTGELFF. Based on the CDR3 plus reference TRBV30 and TRBJ2-2, the full variable domain is SQTIHQWPATLVQPVGSPLSLECTVEGTSNPNLYWYRQAAGRGLQLLFYSVGIGQISSEVPQNLSASRPQDRQFILSSKKLLLSDSGFYLCAWRPLKGGPVTGELFFGEGSRLTVL.

This clonotype showed up many times. The chain uses TRBV7-9 and TRBJ2-3; a possible D gene is TRBD2 (5 bases). Germline CDR1 and CDR2: SEHNR and FQNEAQ (reference sequence). Deletions cut 1 base from V and 2 bases from J, with 7 bases between. The CDR3 loop spans 14 amino acids. DNA of the CDR3: TGTGCCAGCAGCTTAGGACTACTCACAGATACGCAGTATTTT. Amino acid sequence: CASSLGLLTDTQYF.

This clonotype was recorded many times. The gene calls are TRBV5-6 and TRBJ2-7; D may correspond to TRBD1 or TRBD2 (5 bases each). The CDR3 spans 14 residues. CDR1 and CDR2 from the germline V gene are SGHDT and YYEEEE. Trimming cost V 3 bases and J 1 base, with 11 bases left between them. CDR3: CASSSTGASYEQYF. CDR3 bases: TGTGCCAGCAGCTCTACCGGGGCTTCCTACGAGCAGTACTTC. The variable domain in full, completed from reference TRBV5-6 and TRBJ2-7, reads DAGVTQSPTHLIKTRGQQVTLRCSPKSGHDTVSWYQQALGQGPQFIFQYYEEEERQRGNFPDRFSGHQFPNYSSELNVNALLLGDSALYLCASSSTGASYEQYFGPGTRLTVT.

This clonotype was counted ten times or more. The V gene is TRBV7-2, the J gene TRBJ2-7; 15 bases are a match to TRBD2. The CDR3 extends over 16 amino acids. J gave up 0 bases and V 5 bases, and 2 bases lay outside the gene matches. Germline V gene data show CDR1 as SGHTA and CDR2 as FQGNSA. The CDR3 region has the DNA TGTGCCAGCAGCCGGACTAGCGGGGGGGCCTCCTACGAGCAGTACTTC. This codes for CASSRTSGGASYEQYF. The full variable domain, in which reference TRBV7-2 and TRBJ2-7 provide the parts outside the CDR3, is GAGVSQSPSNKVTEKGKDVELRCDPISGHTALYWYRQSLGQGLEFLIYFQGNSAPDKSGLPSDRFSAERTGGSVSTLTIQRTQQEDSAVYLCASSRTSGGASYEQYFGPGTRLTVT.

This clonotype was observed many times. The CDR3 DNA reads as TGCGCCAGCAGTGATGGGGTAGAGACCCAGTACTTC. Protein product: CASSDGVETQYF. This chain uses TRBV10-1 with TRBJ2-5; D remains unclear. The CDR3 is made up of 12 amino acids. V was trimmed by 3 bases and J by 4 bases, leaving 6 bases between them. In germline, CDR1 is WNHNN, CDR2 SYGVQD (reference sequence).